This is a list of T cell receptor beta chains from one sample in a study of cytotoxic CD8 clonotypes in ibrutinib-treated CLL. Repertoires were generated with immunoSEQ multiplex PCR, while TCRdb's copy carries only in-frame clones and drops some. The table records roughly 30,000 clones, more than 75% of them present only once. The sequencing here drew on PBMCs, taken after 36 months of ibrutinib treatment. The receptors stem from a human donor with chronic lymphocytic leukemia. Each CDR3 is given with its conserved first and last residue. The order of the fields is V gene, D gene, clone size, J gene, CDR3 protein, CDR3 DNA. A D gene is named only where the DNA matches it firmly. A row's size may be missing; if present it is once, few, many or a size class.

v_call: TRBV7-8
d_call: TRBD1
clone_size: .
j_call: TRBJ2-2
cdr3_aa: CASRGTGDTGELFF
cdr3_nt: TGTGCCAGCAGGGGCACAGGGGACACCGGGGAGCTGTTTTTT

v_call: TRBV7-2
d_call: .
clone_size: .
j_call: TRBJ1-1
cdr3_aa: CASSLARSRAFF
cdr3_nt: TGTGCCAGCAGCTTAGCCAGGTCTCGAGCTTTCTTT

v_call: TRBV25-1
d_call: TRBD1
clone_size: .
j_call: TRBJ1-1
cdr3_aa: CASSELGTASRDTEAFF
cdr3_nt: TGTGCCAGCAGTGAATTAGGGACAGCCTCCCGGGACACTGAAGCTTTCTTT

v_call: TRBV29-1
d_call: TRBD1
clone_size: .
j_call: TRBJ1-3
cdr3_aa: CSAKGQGGNTIYF
cdr3_nt: TGCAGCGCCAAGGGACAGGGTGGAAACACCATATATTTT

v_call: TRBV9
d_call: .
clone_size: once
j_call: TRBJ1-3
cdr3_aa: CASSVEQLPISGNTIYF
cdr3_nt: TGTGCCAGCAGCGTAGAACAGCTGCCGATCTCTGGAAACACCATATATTTT

v_call: TRBV4-2
d_call: .
clone_size: .
j_call: TRBJ1-3
cdr3_aa: CASSLDLDGGNTIYF
cdr3_nt: TGTGCCAGCAGCCTGGATCTGGACGGTGGAAACACCATATATTTT

v_call: TRBV25-1
d_call: .
clone_size: .
j_call: TRBJ1-1
cdr3_aa: CASSVMGRSRTEAFF
cdr3_nt: TGTGCCAGCAGTGTTATGGGGAGAAGTCGCACTGAAGCTTTCTTT

v_call: TRBV27
d_call: .
clone_size: .
j_call: TRBJ1-2
cdr3_aa: CATSQGYNYGYTF
cdr3_nt: TGTGCCACCTCGCAGGGGTACAACTATGGCTACACCTTC

v_call: TRBV6-5
d_call: TRBD1
clone_size: .
j_call: TRBJ2-7
cdr3_aa: CASRVDRERQQYF
cdr3_nt: TGTGCCAGCAGGGTGGACAGGGAAAGGCAGCAGTACTTC

v_call: TRBV7-8
d_call: .
clone_size: .
j_call: TRBJ1-5
cdr3_aa: CASSLVLGVGQPQHF
cdr3_nt: TGTGCCAGCAGCTTAGTTTTGGGAGTAGGACAGCCCCAGCATTTT

v_call: TRBV7-8
d_call: .
clone_size: .
j_call: TRBJ1-3
cdr3_aa: CASSPSGREGNTIYF
cdr3_nt: TGTGCCAGCAGCCCCTCCGGGAGGGAGGGAAACACCATATATTTT

v_call: TRBV29-1
d_call: .
clone_size: few
j_call: TRBJ1-6
cdr3_aa: CSVAETMDSPLHF
cdr3_nt: TGCAGCGTTGCGGAGACTATGGACTCACCCCTCCACTTT

v_call: TRBV21-1
d_call: .
clone_size: .
j_call: TRBJ2-6
cdr3_aa: CASSKAVGKEGGANVLTF
cdr3_nt: TGTGCCAGCAGCAAAGCGGTGGGGAAGGAAGGTGGGGCCAACGTCCTGACTTTC

v_call: TRBV28
d_call: TRBD1
clone_size: .
j_call: TRBJ2-2
cdr3_aa: CASSLRQGVYTGELFF
cdr3_nt: TGTGCCAGCAGTTTGAGACAGGGGGTGTACACCGGGGAGCTGTTTTTT

v_call: TRBV5-4
d_call: TRBD2
clone_size: once
j_call: TRBJ2-3
cdr3_aa: CASSLGVTGGQGDTQYF
cdr3_nt: TGTGCCAGCAGCTTAGGTGTAACGGGGGGGCAGGGAGATACGCAGTATTTT

v_call: TRBV7-9
d_call: .
clone_size: .
j_call: TRBJ2-1
cdr3_aa: CASSPSGTSNEQFF
cdr3_nt: TGTGCCAGCAGCCCCTCCGGGACATCCAATGAGCAGTTCTTC

v_call: TRBV5-1
d_call: .
clone_size: .
j_call: TRBJ2-7
cdr3_aa: CASSLAPGPYEQYF
cdr3_nt: TGCGCCAGCAGCTTGGCCCCAGGGCCCTACGAGCAGTACTTC

v_call: TRBV5-4
d_call: TRBD1
clone_size: .
j_call: TRBJ1-2
cdr3_aa: CASSWTGDYGYTF
cdr3_nt: TGTGCCAGCAGCTGGACAGGGGACTATGGCTACACCTTC

v_call: TRBV19
d_call: .
clone_size: few
j_call: TRBJ1-1
cdr3_aa: CASSITREDEAFF
cdr3_nt: TGTGCCAGTAGTATAACTAGGGAAGATGAAGCTTTCTTT

v_call: TRBV2
d_call: .
clone_size: .
j_call: TRBJ1-2
cdr3_aa: CASRGRIFYGYTF
cdr3_nt: TGTGCCAGCAGGGGACGGATATTCTATGGCTACACCTTC

v_call: TRBV18
d_call: TRBD1
clone_size: .
j_call: TRBJ1-1
cdr3_aa: CASSSYRGHEAFF
cdr3_nt: TGTGCCAGCTCATCGTACAGGGGCCATGAAGCTTTCTTT

v_call: TRBV6-6
d_call: .
clone_size: .
j_call: TRBJ1-2
cdr3_aa: CASNGGSYGYTF
cdr3_nt: TGTGCCAGCAATGGGGGTAGCTATGGCTACACCTTC

v_call: TRBV13
d_call: .
clone_size: .
j_call: TRBJ2-5
cdr3_aa: CASSPEGLEETQYF
cdr3_nt: TGTGCCAGCAGCCCAGAGGGGCTCGAAGAGACCCAGTACTTC

v_call: TRBV5-1
d_call: .
clone_size: .
j_call: TRBJ1-6
cdr3_aa: CASSLTGLDSPLHF
cdr3_nt: TGCGCCAGCAGCTTGACAGGGTTGGACTCACCCCTCCACTTT

v_call: TRBV29-1
d_call: TRBD1
clone_size: .
j_call: TRBJ1-4
cdr3_aa: CSVPGTVNEKLFF
cdr3_nt: TGCAGCGTTCCCGGGACAGTTAATGAAAAACTGTTTTTT

v_call: TRBV7-8
d_call: .
clone_size: .
j_call: TRBJ2-7
cdr3_aa: CASSPGSQTAYEQYF
cdr3_nt: TGTGCCAGCAGCCCCGGGTCCCAGACCGCCTACGAGCAGTACTTC

v_call: TRBV5-6
d_call: TRBD2
clone_size: .
j_call: TRBJ2-2
cdr3_aa: CASSLRTSGGRNTGELFF
cdr3_nt: TGTGCCAGCAGCTTGAGGACTAGCGGGGGGCGGAACACCGGGGAGCTGTTTTTT

v_call: TRBV7-6
d_call: .
clone_size: .
j_call: TRBJ2-7
cdr3_aa: CASSLDSSTFPQSGEQYF
cdr3_nt: TGTGCCAGCAGCTTAGACTCTTCGACCTTCCCCCAAAGTGGCGAGCAGTACTTC

v_call: TRBV27
d_call: .
clone_size: .
j_call: TRBJ2-7
cdr3_aa: CASSDLGSEQYF
cdr3_nt: TGTGCCAGCAGTGACTTAGGCTCCGAGCAGTACTTC

v_call: TRBV6-5
d_call: .
clone_size: .
j_call: TRBJ1-3
cdr3_aa: CASSPFAGNTIYF
cdr3_nt: TGTGCCAGCAGTCCCTTTGCAGGAAACACCATATATTTT